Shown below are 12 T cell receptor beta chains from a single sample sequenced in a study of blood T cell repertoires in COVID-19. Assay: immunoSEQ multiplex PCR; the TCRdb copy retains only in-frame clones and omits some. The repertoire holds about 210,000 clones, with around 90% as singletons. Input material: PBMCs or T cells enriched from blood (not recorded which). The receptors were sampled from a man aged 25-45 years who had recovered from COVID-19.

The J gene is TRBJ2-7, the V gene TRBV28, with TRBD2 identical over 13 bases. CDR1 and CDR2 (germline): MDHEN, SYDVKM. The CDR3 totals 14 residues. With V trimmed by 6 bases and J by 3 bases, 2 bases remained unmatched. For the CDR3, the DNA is TGTGCCAGCAGCCGACTAGCGGGAGGCTACGAGCAGTACTTC. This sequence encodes CASSRLAGGYEQYF.

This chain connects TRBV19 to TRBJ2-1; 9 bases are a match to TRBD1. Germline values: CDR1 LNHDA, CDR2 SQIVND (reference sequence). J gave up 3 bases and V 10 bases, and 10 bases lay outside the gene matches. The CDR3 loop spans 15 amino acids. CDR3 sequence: CATGTGSPLYNEQFF. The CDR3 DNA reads TGTGCCACCGGGACAGGGTCCCCCCTCTACAATGAGCAGTTCTTC.

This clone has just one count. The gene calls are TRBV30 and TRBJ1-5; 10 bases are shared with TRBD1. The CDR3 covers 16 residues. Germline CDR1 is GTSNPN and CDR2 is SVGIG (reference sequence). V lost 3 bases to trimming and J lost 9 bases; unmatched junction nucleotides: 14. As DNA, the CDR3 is TGTGCCTGGAGCCCGGAGGGACAGGGGTACCTTGGGCCCCAGCATTTT. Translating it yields CAWSPEGQGYLGPQHF.

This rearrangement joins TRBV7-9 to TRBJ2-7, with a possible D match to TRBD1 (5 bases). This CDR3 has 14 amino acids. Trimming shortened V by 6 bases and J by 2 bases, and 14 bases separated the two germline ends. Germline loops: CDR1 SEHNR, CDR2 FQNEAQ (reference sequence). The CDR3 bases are TGTGCCAGCAGACCGCAGGGTTTAGCCTACGAGCAGTACTTC. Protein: CASRPQGLAYEQYF.

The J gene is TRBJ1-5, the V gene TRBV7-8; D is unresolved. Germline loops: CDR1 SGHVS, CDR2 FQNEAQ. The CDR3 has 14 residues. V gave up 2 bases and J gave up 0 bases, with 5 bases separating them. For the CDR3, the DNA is TGTGCCAGCAGCTTAAGAGATAGCAATCAGCCCCAGCATTTT. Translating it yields CASSLRDSNQPQHF.

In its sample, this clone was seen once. CDR3 region: CASSLFLMSSYEQYF. In nucleotides, the CDR3 is TGTGCCAGCAGTTTGTTTCTGATGAGCTCCTACGAGCAGTACTTC. The chain employs TRBV28 and TRBJ2-7; D unclear. The ends were cut back, 3 bases at V and 0 bases at J, with 12 bases in the middle. Per the germline V gene, CDR1 is MDHEN and CDR2 is SYDVKM. This CDR3 has 15 residues.

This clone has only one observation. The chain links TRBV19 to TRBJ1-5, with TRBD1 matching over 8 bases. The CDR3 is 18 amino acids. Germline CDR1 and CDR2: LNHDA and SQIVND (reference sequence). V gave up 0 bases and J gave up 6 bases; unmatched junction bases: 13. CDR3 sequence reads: CASSIDGPSGQGGQPQHF. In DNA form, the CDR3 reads TGTGCCAGTAGTATAGATGGTCCGTCCGGACAGGGAGGTCAGCCCCAGCATTTT.

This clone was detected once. The CDR3 loop reads CATSDLWAPGELFF. DNA for the CDR3: TGTGCCACCAGTGATTTGTGGGCCCCCGGGGAGCTGTTTTTT. This chain links TRBV24-1 with TRBJ2-2; no clear D. Per germline, CDR1 KGHDR and CDR2 SFDVKD. This CDR3 contains 14 residues. The V end lost 0 bases, the J end lost 6 bases, and 7 bases lay between the germline ends.

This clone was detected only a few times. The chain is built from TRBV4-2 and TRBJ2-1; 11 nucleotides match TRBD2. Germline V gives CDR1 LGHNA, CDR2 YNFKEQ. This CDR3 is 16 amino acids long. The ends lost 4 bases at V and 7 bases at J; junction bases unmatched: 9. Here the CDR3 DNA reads TGTGCCAGCAGCCCCTCGGTAGCGGGGGGGGGAAATGAGCAGTTCTTC. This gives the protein CASSPSVAGGGNEQFF.

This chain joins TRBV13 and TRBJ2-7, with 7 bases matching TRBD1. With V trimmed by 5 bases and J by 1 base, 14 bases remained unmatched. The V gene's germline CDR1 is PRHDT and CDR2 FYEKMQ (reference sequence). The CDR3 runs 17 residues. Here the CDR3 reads CASSRHEAGRGSYEQYF. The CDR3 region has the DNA TGTGCCAGCAGCCGTCACGAAGCCGGCAGGGGGTCCTACGAGCAGTACTTC. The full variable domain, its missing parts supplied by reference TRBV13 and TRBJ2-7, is AAGVIQSPRHLIKEKRETATLKCYPIPRHDTVYWYQQGPGQDPQFLISFYEKMQSDKGSIPDRFSAQQFSDYHSELNMSSLELGDSALYFCASSRHEAGRGSYEQYFGPGTRLTVT.

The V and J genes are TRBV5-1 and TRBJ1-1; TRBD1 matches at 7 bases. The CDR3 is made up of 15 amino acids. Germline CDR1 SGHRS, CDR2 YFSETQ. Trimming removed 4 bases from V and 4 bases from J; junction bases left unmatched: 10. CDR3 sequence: CASSQGGIRSTEAFF. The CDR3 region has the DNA TGCGCCAGCAGCCAGGGGGGTATTAGATCCACTGAAGCTTTCTTT.

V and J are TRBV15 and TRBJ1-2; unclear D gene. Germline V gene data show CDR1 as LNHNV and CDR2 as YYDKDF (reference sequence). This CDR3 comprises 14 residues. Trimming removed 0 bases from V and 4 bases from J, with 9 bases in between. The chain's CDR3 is CATSRETSVYGYTF. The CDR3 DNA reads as TGTGCCACCAGCAGAGAAACATCTGTCTATGGCTACACCTTC.